This T cell receptor beta chain was recorded in a study of beta chain features in type 1 diabetes. Investigators reverse transcribed all isolated RNA, so they sequenced expressed TCRB transcripts. Data came from immunoSEQ multiplex PCR; TCRdb stores just in-frame clones and leaves some out. The sample contains about 260,000 clones, around 68% of which appear only once. Germline V CDR1 and CDR2: SQVTM, ANQGSEA. Between the trimmed V and J ends, which lost 4 bases and 10 bases, there was a span of 17 bases. The CDR3 is made up of 12 amino acids. Study-level findings and limits: There was a moderate but significant shortening of TCRB CDR3s in all four CD4+ subsets of Type 1 diabetes patients. VDJ junctions in type 1 diabetes patients carried more deletions and fewer insertions. Whether HLA type influences TCRB rearrangement remained unresolved here.

On this clone itself: The target antigen is unknown.

The chain joins TRBV29-1 to TRBJ2-7; a possible D gene is TRBD1 (5 bases). This receptor was obtained from a man aged 30-40 years in good health. Material for sequencing was naive CD4+ T cells from blood. CDR3 nucleotide sequence: TGCAGCGTTGTGGGTCAGGGAAAGTCTCAGTACTTC. Translation: CSVVGQGKSQYF.